This is a list of T cell receptor beta chains from one sample in a study of T cell responses to AZD1222 COVID-19 vaccine. Produced via immunoSEQ multiplex PCR; TCRdb's table is partial and in-frame only. The table lists about 120,000 clones, about nine tenths of them singletons. The sequences come from peripheral blood, collected on day 0 of AZD1222 vaccination. Source of these receptors: an adult in good health. Each CDR3 is given with its conserved first and last residue. A D gene is named only where the DNA matches it firmly.

d_call j_call v_call cdr3_aa cdr3_nt
. TRBJ2-7 TRBV6-5 CASSYGLGYEQYF TGTGCCAGCAGTTACGGTCTAGGCTACGAGCAGTACTTC
. TRBJ2-1 TRBV6-2/TRBV6-3 CASSLDFFSYNEQFF TGTGCCAGCAGTTTAGACTTTTTTTCCTACAATGAGCAGTTCTTC
. TRBJ2-7 TRBV5-6 CASSPAGRNYEQYF TGTGCCAGCAGCCCCGCGGGGCGAAACTACGAGCAGTACTTC
TRBD1 TRBJ1-2 TRBV9 CASSADRDYGYTF TGTGCCAGCAGCGCGGACAGGGACTATGGCTACACCTTC
. TRBJ2-1 TRBV2 CASSEPGILGGQFF TGTGCCAGCAGTGAACCCGGGATCCTTGGGGGGCAGTTCTTC
. TRBJ2-7 TRBV12-5 CASGLGGGLYEQYF TGTGCTAGTGGTTTGGGAGGGGGGCTCTACGAGCAGTACTTC
TRBD1 TRBJ1-3 TRBV6-5 CASSYPDRGTIYF TGTGCCAGCAGTTACCCCGACAGGGGCACCATATATTTT
TRBD2 TRBJ2-1 TRBV28 CASSFPQVGGREYNEQFF TGTGCCAGCAGTTTCCCCCAGGTGGGCGGGAGGGAATACAATGAGCAGTTCTTC
. TRBJ2-6 TRBV27 CASRFSGANVLTF TGTGCCAGCAGATTCTCTGGGGCCAACGTCCTGACTTTC
. TRBJ1-2 TRBV7-2 CASSTWVGQGNYGYTF TGTGCCAGCAGCACCTGGGTGGGCCAGGGGAACTATGGCTACACCTTC
TRBD1 TRBJ1-5 TRBV27 CATAKRTGQGPQHF TGTGCCACCGCAAAACGGACAGGCCAGGGGCCCCAGCATTTT
. TRBJ1-5 TRBV27 CASSLGRLQPQHF TGTGCCAGCAGTTTAGGGAGGCTCCAGCCCCAGCATTTT
TRBD2 TRBJ2-1 TRBV9 CASSASGNSYNEQFF TGTGCCAGCAGCGCTAGCGGGAACTCCTACAATGAGCAGTTCTTC
. TRBJ1-4 TRBV5-4 CASSLVGRDEKLFF TGTGCCAGCAGCTTGGTAGGGCGTGATGAAAAACTGTTTTTT